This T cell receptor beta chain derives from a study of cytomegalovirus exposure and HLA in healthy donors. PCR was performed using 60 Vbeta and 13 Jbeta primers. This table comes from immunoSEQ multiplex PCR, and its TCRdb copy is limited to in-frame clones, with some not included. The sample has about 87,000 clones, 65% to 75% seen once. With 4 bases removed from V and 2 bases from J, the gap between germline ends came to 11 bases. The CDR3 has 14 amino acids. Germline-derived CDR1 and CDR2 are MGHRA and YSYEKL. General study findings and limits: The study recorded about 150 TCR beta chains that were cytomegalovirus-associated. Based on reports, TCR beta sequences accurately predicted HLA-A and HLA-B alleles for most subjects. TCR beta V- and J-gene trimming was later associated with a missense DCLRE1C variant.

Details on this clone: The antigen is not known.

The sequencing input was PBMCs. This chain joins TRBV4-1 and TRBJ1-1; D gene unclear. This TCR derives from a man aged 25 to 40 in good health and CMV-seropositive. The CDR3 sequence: CASSLRLGNTEAFF. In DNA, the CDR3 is TGCGCCAGCAGCCTGCGACTTGGAAACACTGAAGCTTTCTTT.